The 5 T cell receptor beta chains listed next were all sequenced from one sample in a study of blood T cell repertoires in COVID-19. Some clones are missing from TCRdb's copy, which holds only in-frame ones; the method was immunoSEQ multiplex PCR. The top ten clones hold about 1.7% of a sample with 130,000 to 150,000 clones, approximately 89% of them seen once. The material sequenced was peripheral blood. These receptors all stem from a woman between 45 and 65 years old with acute or convalescent COVID-19.

This chain joins TRBV11-2 and TRBJ2-5, with TRBD1 matching 8 bases. This CDR3 spans 19 amino acids. The V gene's germline CDR1 is SGHAT and CDR2 FQNNGV. V shed 0 bases and J 4 bases; nucleotides not matched to a gene: 16. CDR3 DNA: TGTGCCAGCAGCTTAGATCGGGGACAGACAGGGGCCCTGGGAGAGACCCAGTACTTC. This codes for CASSLDRGQTGALGETQYF.

For this clone: A read error may be the cause here, since a much bigger clone is one base away. At the DNA level, this CDR3 is encoded by other sequences in the same sample as well. V usage is TRBV11-3 and J usage is TRBJ1-1, with 7 bases that match TRBD1. There are 13 residues in the CDR3. Trimming at V came to 6 bases and at J to 1 base, leaving 2 bases not matched to a gene. The germline CDR1 and CDR2 sequences are SGHNT and YENEEA. CDR3: CASSWTGNTEAFF. The CDR3 bases are TGTGCCAGCAGTTGGACAGGGAACACTGAAGCTTTCTTT.

The chain joins TRBV12-3 or TRBV12-4 to TRBJ2-5; no firm D call. V shed 2 bases and J shed 7 bases, with 11 bases lying between them. There are 13 residues in the CDR3. The CDR3 is CASSLHPGVTQYF. As DNA, the CDR3 is TGTGCCAGCAGTTTACACCCGGGTGTGACCCAGTACTTC.

This CDR3 is CASPPASGIPYEQYF. CDR3 DNA: TGCGCCAGCCCCCCAGCTAGCGGGATCCCCTACGAGCAGTACTTC. The chain recombines TRBV10-1 with TRBJ2-7; 9 bases map to TRBD2. V gave up 8 bases and J gave up 2 bases; unmatched junction bases: 10. The CDR3 extends over 15 amino acids. Germline V gene sequence: CDR1 WNHNN, CDR2 SYGVQD (reference sequence).

The chain has TRBV6-5 and TRBJ1-2; D is possibly TRBD1 (5 bases). V dropped 2 bases and J dropped 5 bases, with 9 bases sitting between them. The CDR3 covers 13 residues. Germline CDR1 reads MNHEY; CDR2 reads SVGAGI. The CDR3 loop reads CASSYVGDYGYTF. The CDR3 DNA follows: TGTGCCAGCAGTTACGTAGGGGATTATGGCTACACCTTC.